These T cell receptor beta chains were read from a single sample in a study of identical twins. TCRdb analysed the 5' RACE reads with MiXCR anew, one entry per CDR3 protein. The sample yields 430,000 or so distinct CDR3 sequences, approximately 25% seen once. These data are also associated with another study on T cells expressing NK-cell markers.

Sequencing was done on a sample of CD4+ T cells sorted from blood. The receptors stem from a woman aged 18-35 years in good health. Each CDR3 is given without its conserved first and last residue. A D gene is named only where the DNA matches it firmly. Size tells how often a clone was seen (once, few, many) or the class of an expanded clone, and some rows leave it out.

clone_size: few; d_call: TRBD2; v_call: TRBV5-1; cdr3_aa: ASSHGGAANEQF
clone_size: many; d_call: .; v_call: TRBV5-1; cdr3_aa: ASSLVQGRTGELF
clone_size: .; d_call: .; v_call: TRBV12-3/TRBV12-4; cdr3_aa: ATKPGRSTDTQY
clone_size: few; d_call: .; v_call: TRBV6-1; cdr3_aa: ASMLIAGGNEQF
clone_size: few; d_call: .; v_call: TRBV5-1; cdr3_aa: ASSWAGWNSPLH
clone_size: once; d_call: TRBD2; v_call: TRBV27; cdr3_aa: ASSSLAGGHYEQY
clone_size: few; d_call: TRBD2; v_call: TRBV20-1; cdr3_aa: SARQPGLGGANEQF
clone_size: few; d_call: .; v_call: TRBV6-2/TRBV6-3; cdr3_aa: ASSYSRSGGNSNQPQH
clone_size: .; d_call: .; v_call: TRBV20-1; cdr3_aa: SALVGAPHTEAF
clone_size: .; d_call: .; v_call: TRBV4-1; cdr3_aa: ASSPRWGGTDTQY
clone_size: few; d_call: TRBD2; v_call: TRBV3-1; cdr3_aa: ASSPGLAHEQF
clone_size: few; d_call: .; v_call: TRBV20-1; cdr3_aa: SARDRGRRNTEAF
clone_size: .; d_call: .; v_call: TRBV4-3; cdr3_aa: ASSQDLVIGRDNEQF
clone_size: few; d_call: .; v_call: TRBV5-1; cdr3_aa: ASRGRGNMNTEAF
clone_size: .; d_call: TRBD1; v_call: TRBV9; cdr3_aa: ASSSRRDGTANTEAF
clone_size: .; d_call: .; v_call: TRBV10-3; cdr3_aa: AISETGTETQY
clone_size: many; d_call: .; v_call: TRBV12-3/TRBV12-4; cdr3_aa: ASSLGGRDGRTEAF
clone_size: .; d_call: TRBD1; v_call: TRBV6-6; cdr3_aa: ASPSDRAETQY
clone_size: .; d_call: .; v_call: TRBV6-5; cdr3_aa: ASSFGAGQYEQY
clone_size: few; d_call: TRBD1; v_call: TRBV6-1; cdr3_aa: ASSPGTGRTDTQY
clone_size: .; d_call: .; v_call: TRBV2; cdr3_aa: ASRRTSLRFEQY
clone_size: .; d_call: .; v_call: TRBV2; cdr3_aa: ASRWAGGNEKLF
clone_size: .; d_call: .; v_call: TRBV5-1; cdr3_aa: ASRQSGGSYGYT
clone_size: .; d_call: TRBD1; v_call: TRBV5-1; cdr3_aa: ASSSQGQENEQF
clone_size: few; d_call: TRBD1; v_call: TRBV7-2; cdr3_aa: ASSSGGNSPLH
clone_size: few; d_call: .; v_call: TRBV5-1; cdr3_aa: ASSLSAGEQY
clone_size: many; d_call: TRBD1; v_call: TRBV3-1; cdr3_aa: ASSLWQQGLFEQY
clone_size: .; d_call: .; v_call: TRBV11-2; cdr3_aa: ASSPLGEDTQY
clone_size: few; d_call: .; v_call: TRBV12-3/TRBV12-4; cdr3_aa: ASSLAPGETQY
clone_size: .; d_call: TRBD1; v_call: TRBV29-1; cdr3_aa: SVARQQGANEQF
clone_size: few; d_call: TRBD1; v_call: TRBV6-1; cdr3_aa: ASRPTGWTEAF
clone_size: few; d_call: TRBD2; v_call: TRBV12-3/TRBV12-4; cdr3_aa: ASSFGSGADTQY
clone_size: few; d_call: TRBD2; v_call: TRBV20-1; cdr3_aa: SARGGLAGYYEQY
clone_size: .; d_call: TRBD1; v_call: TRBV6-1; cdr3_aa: ASNRHGTGGNEQF
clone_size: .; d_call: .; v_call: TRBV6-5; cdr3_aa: ASSYSKVPTGELF
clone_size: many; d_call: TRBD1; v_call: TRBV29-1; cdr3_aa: SVVWDRKYNEQF
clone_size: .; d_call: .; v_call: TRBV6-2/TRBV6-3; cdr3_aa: ASSYLRDTDTQY
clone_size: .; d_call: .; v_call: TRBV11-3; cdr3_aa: ASSSEGTGYT
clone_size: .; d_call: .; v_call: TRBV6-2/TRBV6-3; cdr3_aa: ASSPRIDTQY
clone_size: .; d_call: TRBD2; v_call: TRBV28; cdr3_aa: ASSLWRGGGPDTQY
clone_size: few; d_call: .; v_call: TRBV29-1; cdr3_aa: SVPSDRPYEQY
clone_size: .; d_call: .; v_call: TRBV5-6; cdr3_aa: ASSLYGGGYT
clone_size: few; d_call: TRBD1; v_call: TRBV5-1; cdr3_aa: ASSSNRQGRTEAF
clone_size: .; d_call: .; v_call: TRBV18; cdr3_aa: ASSLWTANTGELF
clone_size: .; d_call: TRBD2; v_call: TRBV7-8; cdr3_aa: ASSLAVASGWNEQF
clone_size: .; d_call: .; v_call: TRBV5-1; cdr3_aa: ASTDTDTQY
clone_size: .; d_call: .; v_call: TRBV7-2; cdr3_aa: ASRSGLRAAQY
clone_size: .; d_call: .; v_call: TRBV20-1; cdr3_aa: SAPGRDRNTGELF
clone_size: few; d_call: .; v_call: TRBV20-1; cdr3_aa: SGPWNQPQH
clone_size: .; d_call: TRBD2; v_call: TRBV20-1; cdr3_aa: SATIAGGGTGELF
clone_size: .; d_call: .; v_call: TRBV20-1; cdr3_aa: SARDLAEQSYNEQF
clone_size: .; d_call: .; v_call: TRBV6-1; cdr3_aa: ASRAWWQLNTEAF
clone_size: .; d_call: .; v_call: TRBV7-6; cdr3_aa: ASGPALTGNTIY